The 21 T cell receptor beta chains below were found in one sample sequenced in a study of CD4 and CD8 cells across lung adenocarcinoma regions (dated by TCRdb to 2016 to 2019). Preparation of the library involved PCR. These reads were obtained on a HiSeq X Ten. In TCRdb, the public reads were trimmed at Q25 with fastp and aligned with MiXCR, with productive beta chains retained. Entries are consolidated by CDR3 protein sequence, retaining the most common genes and DNA. The sample table lists about 12,000 distinct CDR3 sequences, less than 55% of them with a count of one. The ten largest make up about 29% of the sample. The sequencing input was CD8+ T cells from the margin of a lung tumor. What this sample's cell subset or site label stands for: tumor margin region. The receptors shown here come from a male donor with lung adenocarcinoma. The CD4 and CD8 labels of this study may be unreliable.

CDR3 sequence: CASSERMAGVSYEQYF. Written as DNA, the CDR3 is TGTGCCAGCAGTGAACGTATGGCGGGAGTCTCCTACGAGCAGTACTTC. V gene TRBV6-1 combines with J gene TRBJ2-7; 7 nucleotides line up with TRBD2. CDR1 and CDR2 from the germline V gene are MNHNS and SASEGT. This CDR3 has 16 residues. V lost 2 bases and J lost 0; bases outside the gene matches: 7.

The J gene is TRBJ2-2, the V gene TRBV30; TRBD1 is a possible D gene (6 bases). Germline V gives CDR1 GTSNPN, CDR2 SVGIG (reference sequence). This CDR3 is built from 16 residues. Between the trimmed V and J ends, which lost 1 base and 4 bases, there was a span of 16 bases. CDR3 region: CAWSAPVWTVTGELFF. For the CDR3, the DNA is TGTGCCTGGAGTGCACCCGTGTGGACAGTCACCGGGGAGCTGTTTTTT.

In its sample, this clonotype was seen a few times. The chain recombines TRBV6-5 with TRBJ2-6; D might be TRBD1 (5 bases). CDR3 length equals 15 residues. Trimming pared 6 bases from V and 0 bases from J, leaving 9 bases between. Germline V lookup: CDR1 MNHEY, CDR2 SVGAGI. The CDR3 DNA follows: TGTGCCAGCAGGTACGACAGCTCTGGGGCCAACGTCCTGACTTTC. It codes for CASRYDSSGANVLTF.

J is TRBJ2-5 and V is TRBV6-5; TRBD2 aligns across 10 bases. The length of the CDR3 is 17 residues. V dropped 2 bases and J dropped 10; count of bases not matched to a gene: 16. Germline loops: CDR1 MNHEY, CDR2 SVGAGI. CDR3 sequence: CASSYQKVLAGEEDQYF. The CDR3 DNA reads TGTGCCAGCAGTTACCAAAAGGTCCTAGCGGGAGAAGAGGACCAGTACTTC.

This clonotype is medium-sized within its sample. The chain carries TRBV25-1 and TRBJ2-1, with TRBD2 identical over 8 bases. CDR3 length: 12 residues. V trimming: 4 bases; J trimming: 15 bases; junction bases outside the gene matches: 8. Germline V gene lookup returns CDR1 MGHDK and CDR2 SYGVNS. CDR3 protein: CASSGSGTSRFF. CDR3 coding DNA: TGTGCCAGCAGTGGGTCCGGGACTAGTCGGTTCTTC.

J is TRBJ2-3 and V is TRBV6-2 or TRBV6-3; D is undetermined. CDR3 size: 15 residues. CDR1 is MNHEY, CDR2 SVGEGT, per germline. V shed 5 bases and J shed 3 bases, with 15 bases lying between them. CDR3 loop: CASSPAWGTTDTQYF. The CDR3 DNA sequence: TGTGCCAGCAGTCCCGCCTGGGGTACTACAGATACGCAGTATTTT.

Worth noting for this clonotype: A much larger clonotype is one base distant, so this may be a read error. This rearrangement joins TRBV4-1 to TRBJ2-1; the D gene is possibly TRBD2 (7 bases). The end of the DNA aligns better with TRBJ2-7, so the J call may be wrong. The CDR3 loop spans 16 amino acids. CDR1 and CDR2 from the germline V gene are MGHRA and YSYEKL. The CDR3 DNA reads as TGCGCCAGCAGCCAAGCCTGGGGAGGCGGGGGCAATGAGCAGTACTTC. This codes for CASSQAWGGGGNEQYF.

The rearrangement links TRBV6-1 to TRBJ2-3; tentative D call: TRBD2 (8 bases). V dropped 6 bases and J dropped 11 bases, with 30 bases sitting between them. The CDR3 length is 17 residues. The germline V gene has CDR1 MNHNS and CDR2 SASEGT. The CDR3 loop reads CASRQGLAGVSTDEQYF. CDR3 bases: TGTGCCAGCAGACAGGGGCTAGCGGGTGTGAGCACAGATGAGCAGTATTTT.

V and J are TRBV15 and TRBJ2-5; D gene unclear. CDR1 is LNHNV and CDR2 is YYDKDF in the germline V gene (reference sequence). The CDR3 contains 14 residues. The germline V and J ends were trimmed by 0 bases and 2 bases, with 7 bases remaining between them. CDR3 bases: TGTGCCACCAGCAGAGAGGGCAGACAAGAGACCCAGTACTTC. It translates to CATSREGRQETQYF.

This clonotype was seen many times. V is TRBV6-5 and J is TRBJ2-1; D gene ambiguous. The CDR3 consists of 12 residues. Germline V gives CDR1 MNHEY, CDR2 SVGAGI. V dropped 5 bases and J dropped 10 bases, with 12 bases sitting between them. The CDR3 spells CASSPDRTEQFF. CDR3 DNA sequence: TGTGCCAGCAGTCCGGATAGGACGGAGCAGTTCTTC.

The CDR3 sequence: CASSLVGYGYTF. For the CDR3, the DNA is TGTGCCAGCAGCTTAGTGGGGTACGGCTACACCTTC. The V and J genes are TRBV11-2 and TRBJ1-2; no clear D gene. The germline V and J ends were trimmed by 1 base and 8 bases, with 8 bases remaining between them. This CDR3 has 12 residues. Germline loops: CDR1 SGHAT, CDR2 FQNNGV.

This clonotype turned up a few times. CDR3 in amino acids: CAWSGGLTDTQYF. The CDR3 DNA reads TGTGCCTGGAGTGGGGGTCTCACAGATACGCAGTATTTT. The chain recombines TRBV30 with TRBJ2-3; D remains ambiguous. The CDR3 is 13 residues long. Trimming took 1 base from V and 2 from J, leaving 7 bases between them. In germline, CDR1 is GTSNPN, CDR2 SVGIG (reference sequence).

Concerning this clonotype itself: The junction differs from germline at one of its ends, possibly a read error. J is TRBJ2-3 and V is TRBV6-4; 7 nucleotides match TRBD2. The CDR3 consists of 14 residues. Germline V CDR1 and CDR2: MRHNA, SNTAGT. Written as DNA, the CDR3 is TGTGCCAGCAGTGACGGACTAGACGGAGATACGCAGTATTTC. Translating it yields CASSDGLDGDTQYF.

V gene TRBV7-2 combines with J gene TRBJ2-1; 10 nucleotides line up with TRBD2. This CDR3 is 18 amino acids long. From germline, CDR1 is SGHTA and CDR2 FQGNSA. J gave up 10 bases and V 3 bases, and 18 bases lay outside the gene matches. The DNA of the CDR3 is TGTGCCAGCAGCTTTTATCTAGCGGGAGATGTAGACTCCTACGAGCAGTTCTTC. Its translation is CASSFYLAGDVDSYEQFF.

This clonotype was seen only once. J is TRBJ1-2 and V is TRBV7-2; possible D gene TRBD1, 6 bases. From germline, CDR1 is SGHTA and CDR2 FQGNSA. This CDR3 contains 16 residues. The V end was cut by 1 base, the J end by 2 bases, with 14 bases between. The CDR3 nucleotides are TGTGCCAGCAGCTTAGTGGGGGGGCCTCGGAACTATGGCTACACCTTC. It codes for CASSLVGGPRNYGYTF.

This clonotype was counted only a few times. This chain links TRBV6-1 with TRBJ2-3; D unresolved. CDR1 is MNHNS, CDR2 SASEGT, per germline. The CDR3 is made up of 17 amino acids. Trimming left V 4 bases short and J 0 bases short, with 17 bases between. CDR3 sequence reads: CASSGTISLPSTDTQYF. The CDR3 region has the DNA TGTGCCAGCAGTGGAACTATTAGTCTACCTAGCACAGATACGCAGTATTTT.

The chain couples TRBV7-2 to TRBJ2-1, with D unclear. The assigned J gene may be wrong: the sequence end matches TRBJ2-7 better. From germline, CDR1 is SGHTA and CDR2 FQGNSA. The CDR3 spans 13 residues. The CDR3 bases are TGTGCCAGCAGCTTAGTGATTAGGGACGAGCAGTACTTC. It encodes CASSLVIRDEQYF.

The CDR3 sequence is CASSPHRTTNTGTLFF. CDR3 coding DNA: TGTGCCAGCAGCCCGCATCGGACAACGAACACCGGGACGCTGTTTTTT. The J gene is TRBJ2-2, the V gene TRBV11-2, with D possibly called TRBD1 or TRBD2 (5 bases each). This CDR3 region has 16 residues. Trimming took off 5 bases at V and 13 bases at J, with 26 bases between the two ends. Germline V CDR1 and CDR2: SGHAT, FQNNGV.

This clonotype appeared a few times. The chain recombines TRBV20-1 with TRBJ2-3, with D possibly matching TRBD2 (7 bases). The CDR3 is made up of 13 amino acids. Germline V CDR1 and CDR2: DFQATT, SNEGSKA (reference sequence). Trimming removed 3 bases at V and 5 bases at J, with 12 bases between. Here the CDR3 reads CSARGGAKDTQYF. Written as DNA, the CDR3 is TGCAGTGCTAGGGGGGGGGCGAAAGATACGCAGTATTTT.

In this sample, this clonotype turned up many times. The V and J genes are TRBV6-1 and TRBJ2-1; 14 bases line up with TRBD2. The CDR3 is 15 amino acids. V shed 6 bases and J 8 bases; nucleotides not matched to a gene: 6. CDR1 and CDR2 (germline): MNHNS, SASEGT. DNA for the CDR3: TGTGCCAGCAGCGGGACTAGCGGGAGTAGGCATGAGCAGTTCTTC. This sequence encodes CASSGTSGSRHEQFF.

About this clonotype itself: Sequence at one end of the junction differs from germline and may be a read error. The V gene is TRBV10-3, the J gene TRBJ2-5, with a tentative D call TRBD2 (6 bases). The CDR3 has 14 amino acids. Germline V gene sequence: CDR1 ENHRY, CDR2 SYGVKD. The CDR3 DNA reads TGTGCGGGGAGTGGGGGGTGTGGCAAAGATACCCAGTACTTC. The encoded protein is CAGSGGCGKDTQYF.